The entry below gives a single TCR beta chain sequence along with its context. Its antigen is unknown. The entry originates in a study of beta chain features in type 1 diabetes. Study details: Comparable age, gender and cell yields were observed in patients relative to healthy donors.

What was sequenced were expressed TCRB transcripts, since all of the isolated RNA had been reverse transcribed. Stem cell-like memory T cell samples averaged about 1 million reads. Generated by immunoSEQ multiplex PCR, the TCRdb table keeps only in-frame clones and is missing some. The sample has some 15,000 clones, roughly three quarters seen once; the top ten hold 0.79%. Study outcomes and limitations: The naive, central memory and Treg TCRB repertoires of patients appeared to be more similar to one another than those of healthy donors. Moderately but significantly shorter TCRB CDR3s were found in Type 1 diabetes patients in all four CD4+ subsets.

Per the germline V gene, CDR1 is ENHRY and CDR2 is SYGVKD. This CDR3 region has 12 residues. The germline V and J ends were trimmed by 10 bases and 0 bases, with 10 bases remaining between them. Sequencing used stem cell memory CD4+ T cells from blood. This TCR was sampled from a man aged 25 to 40 with type 1 diabetes. V is TRBV10-3 and J is TRBJ2-7; maybe TRBD2 (5 bases). CDR3 sequence (DNA): TGTGCCACCACGGGGAGCTCCTACGAGCAGTACTTC. Translated: CATTGSSYEQYF.